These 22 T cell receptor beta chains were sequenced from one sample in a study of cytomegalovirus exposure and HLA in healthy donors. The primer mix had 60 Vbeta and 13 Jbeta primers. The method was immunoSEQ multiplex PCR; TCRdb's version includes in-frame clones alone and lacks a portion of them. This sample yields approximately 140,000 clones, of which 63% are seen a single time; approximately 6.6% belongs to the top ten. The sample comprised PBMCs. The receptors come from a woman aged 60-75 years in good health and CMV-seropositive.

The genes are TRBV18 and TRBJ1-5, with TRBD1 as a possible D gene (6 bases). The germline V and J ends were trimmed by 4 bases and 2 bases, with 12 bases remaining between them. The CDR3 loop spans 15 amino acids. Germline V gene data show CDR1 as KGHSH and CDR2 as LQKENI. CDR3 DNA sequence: TGTGCCAGCTCACAACAGGGTACGGGCAATCAGCCCCAGCATTTT. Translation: CASSQQGTGNQPQHF.

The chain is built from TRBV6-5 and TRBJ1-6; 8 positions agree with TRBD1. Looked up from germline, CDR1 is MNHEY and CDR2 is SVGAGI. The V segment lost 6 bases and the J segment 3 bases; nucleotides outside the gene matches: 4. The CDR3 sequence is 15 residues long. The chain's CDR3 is CASRTGAYYNSPLHF. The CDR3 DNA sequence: TGTGCCAGCAGGACAGGGGCGTACTATAATTCACCCCTCCACTTT.

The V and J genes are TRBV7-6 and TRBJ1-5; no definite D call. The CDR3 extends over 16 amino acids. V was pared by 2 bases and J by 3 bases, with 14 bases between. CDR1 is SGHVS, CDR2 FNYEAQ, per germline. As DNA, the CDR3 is TGTGCCAGCAGCTTATATTCGAGTAAGAACAATCAGCCCCAGCATTTT. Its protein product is CASSLYSSKNNQPQHF.

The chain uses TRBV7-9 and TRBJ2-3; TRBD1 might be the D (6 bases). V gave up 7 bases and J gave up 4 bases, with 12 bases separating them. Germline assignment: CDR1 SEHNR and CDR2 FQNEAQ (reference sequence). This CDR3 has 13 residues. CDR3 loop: CASKRTASDTQYF. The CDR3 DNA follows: TGTGCCAGCAAGCGGACAGCCTCAGATACGCAGTATTTT.

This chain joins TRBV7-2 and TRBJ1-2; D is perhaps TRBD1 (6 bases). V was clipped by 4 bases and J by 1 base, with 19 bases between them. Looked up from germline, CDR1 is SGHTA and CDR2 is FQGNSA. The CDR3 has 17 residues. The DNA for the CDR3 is TGTGCCAGCAGCTCTTTCAGACCAGGGGCTTATAACTATGGCTACACCTTC. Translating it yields CASSSFRPGAYNYGYTF. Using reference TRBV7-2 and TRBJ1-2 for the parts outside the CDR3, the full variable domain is GAGVSQSPSNKVTEKGKDVELRCDPISGHTALYWYRQSLGQGLEFLIYFQGNSAPDKSGLPSDRFSAERTGGSVSTLTIQRTQQEDSAVYLCASSSFRPGAYNYGYTFGSGTRLTVV.

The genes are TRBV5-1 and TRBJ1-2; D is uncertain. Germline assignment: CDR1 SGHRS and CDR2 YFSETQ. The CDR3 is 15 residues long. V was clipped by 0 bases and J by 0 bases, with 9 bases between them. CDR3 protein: CASSLDRGANYGYTF. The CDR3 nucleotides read TGCGCCAGCAGCTTGGACCGAGGAGCTAACTATGGCTACACCTTC. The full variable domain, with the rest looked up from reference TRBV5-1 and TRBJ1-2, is KAGVTQTPRYLIKTRGQQVTLSCSPISGHRSVSWYQQTPGQGLQFLFEYFSETQRNKGNFPGRFSGRQFSNSRSEMNVSTLELGDSALYLCASSLDRGANYGYTFGSGTRLTVV.

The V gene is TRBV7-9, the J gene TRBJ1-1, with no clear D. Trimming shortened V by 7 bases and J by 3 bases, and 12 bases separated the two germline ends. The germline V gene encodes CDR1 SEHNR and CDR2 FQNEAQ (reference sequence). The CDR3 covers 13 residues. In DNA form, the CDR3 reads TGTGCCAGCAAAGGCAGGTTGGACACTGAAGCTTTCTTT. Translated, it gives CASKGRLDTEAFF.

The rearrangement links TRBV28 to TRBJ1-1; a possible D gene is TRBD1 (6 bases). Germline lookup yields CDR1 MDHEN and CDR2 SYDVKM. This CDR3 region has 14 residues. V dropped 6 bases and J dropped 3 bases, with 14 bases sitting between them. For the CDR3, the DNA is TGTGCCAGCAGGCCTGAAACAGGGTACACTGAAGCTTTCTTT. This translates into CASRPETGYTEAFF.

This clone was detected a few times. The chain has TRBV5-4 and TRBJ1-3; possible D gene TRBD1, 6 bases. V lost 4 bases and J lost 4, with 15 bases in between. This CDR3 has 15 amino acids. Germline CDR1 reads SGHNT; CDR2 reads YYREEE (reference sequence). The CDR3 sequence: CASSMGGRGGNTIYF. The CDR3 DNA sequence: TGTGCCAGCAGCATGGGGGGGCGAGGCGGAAACACCATATATTTT.

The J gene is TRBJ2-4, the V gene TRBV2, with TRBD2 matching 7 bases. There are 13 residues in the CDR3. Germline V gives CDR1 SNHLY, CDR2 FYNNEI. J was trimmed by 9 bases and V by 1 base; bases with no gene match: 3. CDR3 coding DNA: TGTGCCAGCAGTGAAGAATGGGGGGGCATTCAGTACTTC. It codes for CASSEEWGGIQYF. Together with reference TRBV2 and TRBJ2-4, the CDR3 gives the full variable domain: EPEVTQTPSHQVTQMGQEVILRCVPISNHLYFYWYRQILGQKVEFLVSFYNNEISEKSEIFDDQFSVERPDGSNFTLKIRSTKLEDSAMYFCASSEEWGGIQYFGAGTRLSVL.

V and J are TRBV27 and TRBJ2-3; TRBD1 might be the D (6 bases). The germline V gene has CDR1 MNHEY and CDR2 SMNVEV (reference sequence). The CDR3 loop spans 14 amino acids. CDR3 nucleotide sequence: TGTGCTACTAAACCAGCAGGGGCCACAGATACGCAGTATTTT. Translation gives CATKPAGATDTQYF.

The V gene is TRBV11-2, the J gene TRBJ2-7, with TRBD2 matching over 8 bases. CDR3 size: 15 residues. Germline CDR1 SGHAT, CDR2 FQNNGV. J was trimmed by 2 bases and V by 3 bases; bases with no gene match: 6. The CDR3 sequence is CASSFPGLGPYEQYF. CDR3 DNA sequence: TGTGCCAGCAGCTTTCCGGGACTAGGTCCCTACGAGCAGTACTTC. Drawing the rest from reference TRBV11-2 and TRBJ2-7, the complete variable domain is EAGVAQSPRYKIIEKRQSVAFWCNPISGHATLYWYQQILGQGPKLLIQFQNNGVVDDSQLPKDRFSAERLKGVDSTLKIQPAKLEDSAVYLCASSFPGLGPYEQYFGPGTRLTVT.

The CDR3 sequence: CASSSSAGTDTQYF. CDR3 DNA: TGTGCCAGCAGCTCTAGCGCCGGCACAGATACGCAGTATTTT. The chain has TRBV7-3 and TRBJ2-3; tentative D call: TRBD2 (6 bases). This CDR3 contains 14 residues. The V and J ends lost 4 bases and 1 base respectively, with 9 bases between them. Germline V CDR1 and CDR2: SGHTA, FQGTGA.

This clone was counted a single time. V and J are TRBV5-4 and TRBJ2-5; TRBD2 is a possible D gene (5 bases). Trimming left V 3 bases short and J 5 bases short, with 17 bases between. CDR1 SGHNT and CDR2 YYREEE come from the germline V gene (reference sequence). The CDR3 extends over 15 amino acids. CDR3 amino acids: CASSSRRGSGETQYF. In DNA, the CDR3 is TGTGCCAGCAGCTCCCGACGGGGATCTGGGGAGACCCAGTACTTC.

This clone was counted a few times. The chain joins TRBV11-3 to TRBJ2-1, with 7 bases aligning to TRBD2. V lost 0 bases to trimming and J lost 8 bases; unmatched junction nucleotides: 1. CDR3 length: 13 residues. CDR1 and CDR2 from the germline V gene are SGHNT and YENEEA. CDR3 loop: CASSLDREDEQFF. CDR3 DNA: TGTGCCAGCAGCTTAGATCGGGAGGATGAGCAGTTCTTC.

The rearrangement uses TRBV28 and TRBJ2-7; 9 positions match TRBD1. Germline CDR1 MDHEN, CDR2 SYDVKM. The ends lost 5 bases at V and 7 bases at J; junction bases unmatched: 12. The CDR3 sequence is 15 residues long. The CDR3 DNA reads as TGTGCCAGCAGTGTCGGGATACAGGGGGCGCGTGAGCAGTACTTC. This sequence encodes CASSVGIQGAREQYF.

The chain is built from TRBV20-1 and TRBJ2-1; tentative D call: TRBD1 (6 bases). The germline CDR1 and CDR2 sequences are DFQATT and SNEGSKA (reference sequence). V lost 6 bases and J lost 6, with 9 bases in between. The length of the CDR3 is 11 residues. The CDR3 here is CSATRGNEQFF. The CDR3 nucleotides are TGCAGTGCCACCAGGGGCAATGAGCAGTTCTTC.

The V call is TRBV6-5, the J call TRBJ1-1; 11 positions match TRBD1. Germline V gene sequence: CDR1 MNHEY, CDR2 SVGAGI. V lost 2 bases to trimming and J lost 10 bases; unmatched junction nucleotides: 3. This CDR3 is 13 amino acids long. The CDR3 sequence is CASSYRDRGRAFF. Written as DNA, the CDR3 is TGTGCCAGCAGTTACCGGGACAGGGGGAGAGCTTTCTTT.

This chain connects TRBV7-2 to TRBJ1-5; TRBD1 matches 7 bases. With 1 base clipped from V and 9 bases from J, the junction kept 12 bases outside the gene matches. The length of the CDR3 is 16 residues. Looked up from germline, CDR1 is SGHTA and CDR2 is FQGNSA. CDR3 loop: CASSLDGTADGLPQHF. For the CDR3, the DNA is TGTGCCAGCAGCTTAGACGGGACAGCGGATGGATTGCCCCAGCATTTT.

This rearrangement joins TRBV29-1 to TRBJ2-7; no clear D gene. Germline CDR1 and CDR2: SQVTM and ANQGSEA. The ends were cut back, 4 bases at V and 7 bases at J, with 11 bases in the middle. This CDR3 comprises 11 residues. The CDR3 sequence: CSVGSLEEQYF. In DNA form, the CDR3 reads TGCAGCGTTGGGTCTCTGGAGGAGCAGTACTTC.

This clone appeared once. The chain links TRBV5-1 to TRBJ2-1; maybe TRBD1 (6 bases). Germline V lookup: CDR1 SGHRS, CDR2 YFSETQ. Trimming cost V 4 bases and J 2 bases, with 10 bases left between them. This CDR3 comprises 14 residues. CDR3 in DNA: TGCGCCAGCAGCACAGGGACGGCCTACAATGAGCAGTTCTTC. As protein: CASSTGTAYNEQFF.

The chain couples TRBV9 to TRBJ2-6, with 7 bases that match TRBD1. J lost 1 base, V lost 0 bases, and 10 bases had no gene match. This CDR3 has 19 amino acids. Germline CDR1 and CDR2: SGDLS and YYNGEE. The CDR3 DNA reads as TGTGCCAGCAGCGTAGGGCTGTGGGTCAGGGGGTCTGGGGCCAACGTCCTGACTTTC. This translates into CASSVGLWVRGSGANVLTF.